The present T cell receptor (beta chain) was sequenced within a study of radiotherapy plus CTLA-4 blockade in lung cancer. Receiving focal radiation plus CTLA-4 blockade with ipilimumab were patients who had chemo-refractory metastatic non-small-cell lung cancer. The assay was immunoSEQ multiplex PCR, and TCRdb's table has in-frame clones only and misses some. Found here are roughly 92,000 clones, around 86% of them singletons; the top ten hold 2% to 2.5%. The CDR3 covers 14 residues. The V end was cut by 0 bases, the J end by 3 bases, with 10 bases between. Germline loops: CDR1 SGHRS, CDR2 YFSETQ. The rearrangement uses TRBV5-1 and TRBJ2-7; D is unresolved. Sequencing was performed on peripheral blood, taken from a patient treated with radiotherapy plus ipilimumab. The receptor's source is a human donor with non-small cell lung cancer who had a partial response to radiotherapy plus ipilimumab. In DNA, the CDR3 is TGCGCCAGCAGCTTGGCCGCCAGTAACTACGAGCAGTACTTC. This translates into CASSLAASNYEQYF.